Only a few counts were recorded for the clone carrying this TCR beta chain. Its antigen is unknown. V dropped 2 bases and J dropped 7; count of bases not matched to a gene: 11. The CDR3 loop spans 17 amino acids. CDR1 is LNHDA and CDR2 is SQIVND in the germline V gene (reference sequence). The record originates from a study of cytomegalovirus exposure and HLA in healthy donors. Study-wide results and limits: A later analysis found that most CMV-associated TCR beta chains appeared HLA-restricted. Cytomegalovirus-associated status was assigned to approximately 160 TCR beta chains.

In the PCR, 60 Vbeta and 13 Jbeta primers were used. The protocol was immunoSEQ multiplex PCR, while the TCRdb copy is restricted to in-frame clones and leaves out a portion. The sample gives 100,000 to 150,000 clones, approximately 78% of which show up once; around 1.6% is in the top ten. This chain uses TRBV19 with TRBJ2-1; TRBD2 matches 10 bases. This clonotype originated in a female donor in good health and CMV-seronegative. Sequences were obtained from PBMCs. The CDR3, as DNA: TGTGCCAGTAGTATACAACCGACTAGCGGGCCCCGTAATGAGCAGTTCTTC. Protein sequence: CASSIQPTSGPRNEQFF.